The 28 T cell receptor beta chains given below trace back to one sample, sequenced in a study of glioma-infiltrating T cells after dendritic cell vaccination. Method: immunoSEQ multiplex PCR; TCRdb's copy keeps in-frame clones and lacks some. The sample carries approximately 82,000 clones, 70% to 90% recorded once. The sequenced sample was blood, obtained before dendritic cell vaccination. These receptors originate from a human donor with glioblastoma.

The chain employs TRBV7-8 and TRBJ2-6, with 8 nucleotides matching TRBD1. Germline values: CDR1 SGHVS, CDR2 FQNEAQ. Losses at the gene ends were 1 base for V and 3 bases for J; bases not matched to a gene: 5. This CDR3 is built from 17 residues. CDR3 sequence reads: CASSLGDRLYGANVLTF. In DNA form, the CDR3 reads TGTGCCAGCAGCTTAGGGGACAGGTTGTATGGGGCCAACGTCCTGACTTTC.

The chain links TRBV6-5 to TRBJ2-7, with 7 bases identical to TRBD1. CDR3 length: 15 amino acids. From germline, CDR1 is MNHEY and CDR2 SVGAGI. Trimming took 0 bases from V and 5 from J; bases not matched to a gene: 7. DNA of the CDR3: TGTGCCAGCAGTTACTCAAGGGGGCCTGCCCACGAGCAGTACTTC. It encodes CASSYSRGPAHEQYF.

This rearrangement joins TRBV5-6 to TRBJ2-5; 11 positions match TRBD1. The CDR3 length is 17 residues. Germline CDR1 reads SGHDT; CDR2 reads YYEEEE. Germline trimming cut 0 bases from V and 7 bases from J; bases unmatched to any gene: 11. The CDR3 DNA reads TGTGCCAGCAGCTTGGCCGGGACAGGGGGGCTCCTGGGGACCCAGTACTTC. The encoded protein is CASSLAGTGGLLGTQYF.

The genes are TRBV18 and TRBJ1-5; a possible D gene is TRBD1 (6 bases). Deletions cut 6 bases from V and 7 bases from J, with 13 bases between. From germline, CDR1 is KGHSH and CDR2 LQKENI. There are 13 residues in the CDR3. CDR3 protein: CASSIGQKQPQHF. CDR3 bases: TGTGCCAGCTCTATAGGACAGAAACAGCCCCAGCATTTT.

The chain employs TRBV7-2 and TRBJ1-5; D might be TRBD1 (6 bases). Trimming left V 1 base short and J 6 bases short, with 13 bases between. Germline CDR1 reads SGHTA; CDR2 reads FQGNSA. The CDR3 has 15 amino acids. The CDR3 DNA sequence: TGTGCCAGCAGCTTAGGGGGGGGCTTAGGTCAGCCCCAGCATTTT. This sequence encodes CASSLGGGLGQPQHF.

V usage is TRBV5-1 and J usage is TRBJ2-2; TRBD2 is a possible D gene (7 bases). The germline V and J ends were trimmed by 5 bases and 4 bases, with 18 bases remaining between them. The CDR3 is 16 residues long. The V gene's germline CDR1 is SGHRS and CDR2 YFSETQ. CDR3 bases: TGCGCCAGCAGGGTGGCTGCGGGGGCGCGCACCGGGGAGCTGTTTTTT. Protein sequence: CASRVAAGARTGELFF.

The gene calls are TRBV11-2 and TRBJ2-5; 7 nucleotides agree with TRBD2. The CDR3 extends over 15 amino acids. Germline V gene data show CDR1 as SGHAT and CDR2 as FQNNGV. Trimming removed 5 bases from V and 2 bases from J; junction bases left unmatched: 8. The CDR3 protein is CASSRMLADQETQYF. CDR3 nucleotide sequence: TGTGCCAGCAGCCGGATGCTAGCGGATCAAGAGACCCAGTACTTC.

The chain links TRBV6-5 to TRBJ1-2; no clear D gene. V was cut by 6 bases and J by 2 bases, with 10 bases left in between. In germline, CDR1 is MNHEY, CDR2 SVGAGI. The length of the CDR3 is 13 residues. The CDR3 spells CASRTTGNYGYTF. CDR3 in DNA: TGTGCCAGCAGGACGACGGGAAACTATGGCTACACCTTC.

This rearrangement joins TRBV30 to TRBJ2-3, with 9 bases fitting TRBD1. The trim removed 7 bases at V and 4 bases at J, leaving 3 bases unmatched. CDR3 length equals 12 residues. Germline CDR1 reads GTSNPN; CDR2 reads SVGIG (reference sequence). In DNA form, the CDR3 reads TGTGCCTCGACAGGGGGGCCAGATACGCAGTATTTT. This encodes CASTGGPDTQYF.

V and J are TRBV9 and TRBJ2-1; tentatively, D is TRBD2 (5 bases). The CDR3 extends over 15 amino acids. With 3 bases removed from V and 4 bases from J, the gap between germline ends came to 14 bases. In germline, CDR1 is SGDLS, CDR2 YYNGEE. CDR3 loop: CASSAGRSGYNEQFF. The DNA of the CDR3 is TGTGCCAGCAGCGCTGGTCGGAGCGGTTACAATGAGCAGTTCTTC.

This chain links TRBV30 with TRBJ2-3; TRBD2 aligns across 11 bases. CDR1 and CDR2 from the germline V gene are GTSNPN and SVGIG (reference sequence). CDR3 size: 15 residues. Trimming removed 4 bases from V and 5 bases from J; junction bases left unmatched: 8. DNA of the CDR3: TGTGCCTGGACCTCCGGTAGCGGGGGGGGAGATACGCAGTATTTT. It translates to CAWTSGSGGGDTQYF.

V is TRBV5-4 and J is TRBJ1-1; 10 bases match TRBD1. The CDR3 spans 14 residues. The germline V gene encodes CDR1 SGHNT and CDR2 YYREEE (reference sequence). V shed 3 bases and J 5 bases; nucleotides not matched to a gene: 4. Written as DNA, the CDR3 is TGTGCCAGCAGCTCGACAGGGGGCGGGACTGAAGCTTTCTTT. This sequence encodes CASSSTGGGTEAFF.

The chain joins TRBV7-2 to TRBJ2-1; TRBD2 matches at 13 bases. V lost 1 base, J lost 8 bases, and 2 bases stayed unmatched. The CDR3 sequence is 15 residues long. The germline V gene has CDR1 SGHTA and CDR2 FQGNSA. The CDR3 reads CASSLGLAGGDEQFF. In DNA, the CDR3 is TGTGCCAGCAGCTTAGGACTAGCGGGAGGAGATGAGCAGTTCTTC.

The J gene is TRBJ1-2, the V gene TRBV9, with D perhaps matching TRBD1 (6 bases). Germline values: CDR1 SGDLS, CDR2 YYNGEE. The CDR3 length is 16 residues. Between the trimmed V and J ends, which lost 0 bases and 2 bases, there was a span of 14 bases. The CDR3 region is CASSVGRGGQNYGYTF. DNA of the CDR3: TGTGCCAGCAGCGTAGGGAGAGGGGGTCAGAACTATGGCTACACCTTC.

This clone was seen once. The V and J genes are TRBV5-1 and TRBJ2-1, with TRBD2 matching over 7 bases. Germline loops: CDR1 SGHRS, CDR2 YFSETQ. The CDR3 is 15 residues long. The V segment lost 0 bases and the J segment 7 bases; nucleotides outside the gene matches: 7. The chain's CDR3 is CASSLEGGRANEQFF. The CDR3 DNA reads as TGCGCCAGCAGCTTGGAGGGAGGGAGGGCAAATGAGCAGTTCTTC.

DNA for the CDR3: TGCGCCAGCAGCTACGGGACAGGCAGTCAGCCCCAGCATTTT. This sequence encodes CASSYGTGSQPQHF. This chain links TRBV5-1 with TRBJ1-5, with 8 bases fitting TRBD1. CDR1 and CDR2 from the germline V gene are SGHRS and YFSETQ. V lost 3 bases to trimming and J lost 6 bases; unmatched junction nucleotides: 5. The CDR3 sequence is 14 residues long.

This chain's CDR3 is CASNLGTSGRTKTQYF. In nucleotides, the CDR3 is TGTGCCAGCAACCTCGGGACTAGCGGGAGGACAAAGACCCAGTACTTC. The gene calls are TRBV2 and TRBJ2-5; TRBD2 matches 15 bases. Losses at the gene ends were 7 bases for V and 6 bases for J; bases not matched to a gene: 9. Per germline, CDR1 SNHLY and CDR2 FYNNEI. This CDR3 spans 16 amino acids.

J is TRBJ2-5 and V is TRBV10-3; D may be TRBD2 (5 bases). The J call is doubtful: the DNA matches TRBJ2-7 better. CDR1 is ENHRY and CDR2 is SYGVKD in the germline V gene. This CDR3 is 13 amino acids long. The CDR3 coding sequence is TGTGCCATCAGTGCCGGGAATGCCTACGAGCAGTACTTC. Translated: CAISAGNAYEQYF.

This clone was counted once. Other DNA sequences in this specimen translate into the identical CDR3. This chain connects TRBV6-1 to TRBJ1-3; D gene ambiguous. Germline V lookup: CDR1 MNHNS, CDR2 SASEGT. The CDR3 extends over 13 amino acids. V lost 7 bases to trimming and J lost 1 base, with 8 bases between them. CDR3 protein: CASKGGSGNTIYF. The DNA of the CDR3 is TGTGCCAGCAAGGGAGGGTCTGGAAACACCATATATTTT.

The chain has TRBV6-1 and TRBJ2-1, with TRBD2 as a possible D gene (6 bases). Germline V CDR1 and CDR2: MNHNS, SASEGT. This CDR3 region has 15 residues. V lost 7 bases and J 0 bases, leaving 13 bases between the germline ends. CDR3 sequence reads: CASIPGVDSYNEQFF. In DNA form, the CDR3 reads TGTGCCAGCATACCGGGGGTCGACTCCTACAATGAGCAGTTCTTC.

This chain uses TRBV5-6 with TRBJ1-2; D unresolved. This CDR3 has 15 amino acids. V dropped 3 bases and J dropped 4 bases, with 16 bases sitting between them. Germline V CDR1 and CDR2: SGHDT, YYEEEE. In DNA, the CDR3 is TGTGCCAGCAGCTATATAGACGGTAGCGGCTATGGCTACACCTTC. Its protein is CASSYIDGSGYGYTF.

The chain carries TRBV9 and TRBJ1-1; TRBD1 might be the D (5 bases). Germline CDR1 and CDR2: SGDLS and YYNGEE. V lost 3 bases and J 2 bases, leaving 20 bases between the germline ends. This CDR3 contains 17 residues. The CDR3 region has the DNA TGTGCCAGCAGCGCCGGGAGGGGAGGGAGGGCTAACACTGAAGCTTTCTTT. Encoded protein: CASSAGRGGRANTEAFF. The entire variable domain, with the rest obtained from reference TRBV9 and TRBJ1-1, is as follows: DSGVTQTPKHLITATGQRVTLRCSPRSGDLSVYWYQQSLDQGLQFLIQYYNGEERAKGNILERFSAQQFPDLHSELNLSSLELGDSALYFCASSAGRGGRANTEAFFGQGTRLTVV.

V gene TRBV29-1 combines with J gene TRBJ2-7, with TRBD2 matching 7 bases. V shed 5 bases and J 4 bases; nucleotides not matched to a gene: 11. The CDR3 totals 14 residues. Per germline, CDR1 SQVTM and CDR2 ANQGSEA. The CDR3 loop is CSVYLAEANYEQYF. CDR3 coding DNA: TGCAGCGTTTATCTAGCGGAGGCTAATTACGAGCAGTACTTC.

Comment on this clone: Compared with germline, one end of the junction differs, possibly owing to a read error. The V call is TRBV18, the J call TRBJ2-3; 12 nucleotides agree with TRBD2. Germline V gene sequence: CDR1 KGHSH, CDR2 LQKENI. CDR3 length equals 14 residues. The CDR3 DNA reads as TGTGCCAGCTCCCCACTAGCGGGGGGCGATACGCAGTATTTT. Encoded protein: CASSPLAGGDTQYF.

The V and J genes are TRBV6-5 and TRBJ1-1, with 8 bases identical to TRBD1. V was pared by 4 bases and J by 2 bases, with 3 bases of the junction left unmatched. The CDR3 has 14 residues. From germline, CDR1 is MNHEY and CDR2 SVGAGI. CDR3 DNA sequence: TGTGCCAGCAGTTTAACAGGGGGAAACACTGAAGCTTTCTTT. It specifies CASSLTGGNTEAFF.

J is TRBJ1-5 and V is TRBV5-5; D is perhaps TRBD1 (5 bases). This CDR3 has 14 amino acids. Germline values: CDR1 SGHKS, CDR2 YYEKEE (reference sequence). Trimming took off 6 bases at V and 5 bases at J, with 15 bases between the two ends. In nucleotides, the CDR3 is TGTGCCAGCACTCCGACAGTTAACGATCAGCCCCAGCATTTT. Translation gives CASTPTVNDQPQHF.

The chain is built from TRBV10-2 and TRBJ1-5; D gene uncertain. Trimming removed 2 bases at V and 0 bases at J, with 14 bases between. This CDR3 has 17 residues. Germline V CDR1 and CDR2: WSHSY, SAAADI. The CDR3 region is CASSEVPWAYSNQPQHF. CDR3 DNA sequence: TGCGCCAGCAGTGAGGTACCTTGGGCCTATAGCAATCAGCCCCAGCATTTT.

This chain joins TRBV10-1 and TRBJ2-7; 11 positions agree with TRBD1. The CDR3 length is 12 residues. Losses at the gene ends were 9 bases for V and 7 bases for J; bases not matched to a gene: 5. In germline, CDR1 is WNHNN, CDR2 SYGVQD (reference sequence). CDR3 sequence reads: CASGTGGREQYF. The DNA of the CDR3 is TGCGCCAGTGGGACAGGGGGTCGTGAGCAGTACTTC.